This T cell receptor beta chain was sequenced for a study of shared clonotypes between healthy human individuals. Measured with immunoSEQ multiplex PCR; TCRdb has only the in-frame clones, and not every one. Of approximately 640,000 clones in the sample, around 72% were seen once. V gave up 6 bases and J gave up 1 base, with 12 bases separating them. Germline V lookup: CDR1 MDHEN, CDR2 SYDVKM. The CDR3 is 15 residues long. Sequencing input: memory CD4+ T cells sorted from blood. Stated subset: CD45RA-negative fraction. The V and J genes are TRBV28 and TRBJ1-4, with TRBD1 as a possible D gene (6 bases). The TCR comes from a woman aged 25 to 45 in good health. The CDR3 is CASRNPRGTNEKLFF. In DNA form, the CDR3 reads TGTGCCAGCAGGAACCCCAGGGGAACTAATGAAAAACTGTTTTTT.